The rows below give T cell receptor beta chains drawn from one sample of a study of blood T cell repertoires in COVID-19. TCRdb's table, derived via immunoSEQ multiplex PCR, lists solely in-frame clones and lacks some. The table shows over 150,000 clones, with 75% to 90% occurring only once. The material sequenced was PBMCs or T cells enriched from blood (not recorded which). The receptor source for this set is a man aged 35 to 55 who had recovered from COVID-19. CDR3s include the opening cysteine and the closing phenylalanine or tryptophan. Fields, in order: clone size, D gene, V gene, J gene, CDR3 protein, CDR3 DNA. A D gene is named only where the DNA matches it firmly. The size entry is marked missing in some rows and otherwise reads once, few, many or a size class.

NA,TRBD1,TRBV19,TRBJ1-2,CASRSGGPSYGYTF,TGTGCCAGTAGGTCAGGGGGGCCTTCCTATGGCTACACCTTC
NA,TRBD1,TRBV5-1,TRBJ1-3,CASSAGTASSGNTIYF,TGCGCCAGCAGCGCCGGGACAGCGAGCTCTGGAAACACCATATATTTT
few,TRBD1,TRBV18,TRBJ1-1,CASSSPFRGEVEAFF,TGTGCCAGCTCATCACCCTTCAGGGGGGAGGTTGAAGCTTTCTTT
NA,TRBD1,TRBV7-3,TRBJ2-7,CASSIGTAYEQYF,TGTGCCAGCAGCATCGGGACAGCCTACGAGCAGTACTTC
NA,NA,TRBV2,TRBJ1-2,CASSESPGRGHTF,TGTGCCAGCAGTGAATCACCCGGGAGGGGACACACCTTC
NA,NA,TRBV30,TRBJ1-6,CAWSLWGGLDSNSPLHF,TGTGCCTGGAGTCTGTGGGGAGGCCTGGACTCTAATTCACCCCTCCACTTT
NA,TRBD1,TRBV6-1,TRBJ1-2,CASSESLGTGDPYGYTF,TGTGCCAGCAGTGAATCACTTGGGACAGGGGACCCCTATGGCTACACCTTC
NA,TRBD1,TRBV4-1,TRBJ1-4,CASTPGGQVEEKLFF,TGCGCCAGCACGCCTGGAGGACAGGTGGAGGAAAAACTGTTTTTT
NA,NA,TRBV4-1,TRBJ1-2,CASSQDLGGPWGYTF,TGCGCCAGCAGCCAAGATCTGGGAGGCCCCTGGGGCTACACCTTC
NA,TRBD2,TRBV10-3,TRBJ2-1,CAITGTSGRVSYNEQFF,TGTGCCATCACCGGGACTAGCGGGAGGGTATCCTACAATGAGCAGTTCTTC
once,NA,TRBV19,TRBJ2-2,CASSILAGSLTGELFF,TGTGCCAGTAGTATACTGGCAGGGTCCCTCACCGGGGAGCTGTTTTTT
NA,TRBD1,TRBV7-8,TRBJ2-2,CASSLLGRGHTGELFF,TGTGCCAGCAGCTTATTGGGCAGGGGGCATACCGGGGAGCTGTTTTTT
NA,NA,TRBV11-2,TRBJ1-2,CASSLSRVDGYTF,TGTGCCAGCAGCCTCTCGCGGGTGGACGGCTACACCTTC
NA,TRBD1,TRBV27,TRBJ1-1,CASSLLDRGSLAEAFF,TGTGCCAGCAGCTTGCTGGACAGGGGTTCTCTTGCTGAAGCTTTCTTT
NA,TRBD1,TRBV5-4,TRBJ2-3,CASSRDRGVDTQYF,TGTGCCAGCAGCCGGGACAGGGGTGTGGATACGCAGTATTTT
NA,TRBD2,TRBV7-3,TRBJ2-3,CASSSTSGGLGATQYF,TGTGCCAGCAGCTCGACTAGCGGGGGGCTCGGTGCTACGCAGTATTTT
NA,TRBD1,TRBV9,TRBJ1-4,CASSATGTVNEKLFF,TGTGCCAGCAGCGCGACCGGGACAGTTAATGAAAAACTGTTTTTT
NA,TRBD2,TRBV11-3,TRBJ2-5,CASSLSAGGQETQYF,TGTGCCAGCAGCTTATCTGCGGGGGGGCAAGAGACCCAGTACTTC
NA,NA,TRBV19,TRBJ1-3,CASSANGGFSGNTIYF,TGTGCCAGTAGCGCCAACGGAGGGTTCTCTGGAAACACCATATATTTT
few,NA,TRBV5-1,TRBJ2-5,CASSLDGPSGGGTQYF,TGCGCCAGCAGCTTGGACGGGCCCTCCGGGGGTGGGACCCAGTACTTC
NA,TRBD2,TRBV7-9,TRBJ2-2,CASSLGLAGPTGELFF,TGTGCCAGCAGCTTAGGGCTAGCGGGACCCACCGGGGAGCTGTTTTTT
NA,TRBD2,TRBV13,TRBJ2-3,CASSLIVLAGEGTDTQYF,TGTGCCAGCAGCTTAATTGTGCTAGCGGGGGAGGGCACAGATACGCAGTATTTT
NA,TRBD1,TRBV19,TRBJ1-5,CASSIGQGWDQPQHF,TGTGCCAGTAGTATCGGACAGGGCTGGGATCAGCCCCAGCATTTT
once,NA,TRBV11-2,TRBJ1-5,CASSLGGVRGQPQHF,TGTGCCAGCAGCTTAGGTGGGGTTAGGGGTCAGCCCCAGCATTTT
NA,TRBD1,TRBV19,TRBJ2-7,CASSGQGFSTEQYF,TGTGCCAGCTCGGGACAGGGGTTTTCCACCGAGCAGTACTTC
NA,NA,TRBV9,TRBJ2-3,CASSVGRMGASTDTQYF,TGTGCCAGCAGCGTAGGGAGGATGGGGGCGAGCACAGATACGCAGTATTTT
NA,NA,TRBV27,TRBJ1-4,CASSLAGKLFF,TGTGCCAGCAGTTTAGCGGGAAAACTGTTTTTT
NA,NA,TRBV5-1,TRBJ1-1,CASSRDASGTPTEAFF,TGCGCCAGCAGCCGGGACGCGTCCGGGACACCCACTGAAGCTTTCTTT
NA,NA,TRBV5-4,TRBJ1-2,CASSLDSNGYTF,TGTGCCAGCAGCCTTGACAGTAATGGCTACACCTTC
few,TRBD1,TRBV5-1,TRBJ2-7,CASSLVGTGTHEQYF,TGCGCCAGCAGCTTGGTAGGGACAGGGACCCACGAGCAGTACTTC
NA,NA,TRBV5-1,TRBJ2-7,CASSLTSSSYEQYF,TGCGCCAGCAGCTTGACTTCGAGCTCCTACGAGCAGTACTTC
NA,TRBD1,TRBV2,TRBJ2-3,CASQGATDTQYF,TGTGCGAGCCAGGGGGCCACAGATACGCAGTATTTT
NA,NA,TRBV21-1,TRBJ1-5,CASSKARTGSRGNQPQHF,TGTGCCAGCAGCAAAGCTCGGACAGGGAGTAGGGGCAATCAGCCCCAGCATTTT
NA,TRBD1,TRBV15,TRBJ1-2,CATSRVPGGGYGYTF,TGTGCCACCAGCAGAGTTCCAGGGGGCGGCTATGGCTACACCTTC
NA,TRBD2,TRBV7-9,TRBJ2-3,CASSSRTSGGYTDTQYF,TGTGCCAGCAGCTCGCGGACTAGCGGGGGGTACACAGATACGCAGTATTTT
NA,TRBD1,TRBV6-5,TRBJ1-3,CASRPQGTGGNTIYF,TGTGCCAGCAGGCCACAGGGGACCGGTGGAAACACCATATATTTT
NA,NA,TRBV7-2,TRBJ1-5,CASSLEGDSNQPQHF,TGTGCCAGCAGCTTGGAGGGAGATAGCAATCAGCCCCAGCATTTT
NA,TRBD1,TRBV5-5,TRBJ2-3,CASSRDRVTDTQYF,TGTGCCAGCAGCCGGGACAGGGTGACAGATACGCAGTATTTT
NA,NA,TRBV29-1,TRBJ2-5,CSAEGKGETQYF,TGCAGCGCTGAGGGAAAGGGGGAGACCCAGTACTTC
NA,TRBD2,TRBV11-2,TRBJ2-2,CASSTRTSGGTNTGELFF,TGTGCCAGCAGCACGCGGACTAGCGGGGGGACGAACACCGGGGAGCTGTTTTTT
NA,NA,TRBV5-4,TRBJ1-2,CASSSQGLTNYGYTF,TGTGCCAGCAGCTCTCAGGGGTTAACTAACTATGGCTACACCTTC
NA,NA,TRBV7-9,TRBJ2-3,CASSNYYTQYF,TGTGCCAGCAGCAATTACTATACGCAGTATTTT
NA,NA,TRBV30,TRBJ1-5,CAWSVGAAGGSNQPQHF,TGTGCCTGGAGTGTCGGCGCGGCCGGAGGGAGCAATCAGCCCCAGCATTTT